A selection of T cell receptor beta chains follows, all from one sample in a study of cytotoxic CD8 clonotypes in ibrutinib-treated CLL. Here immunoSEQ multiplex PCR was the method, and the copy in TCRdb shows in-frame clones only, minus some. The table includes about 140,000 clones, more than 85% detected once. This specimen was PBMCs, taken after 12 months of ibrutinib treatment. These receptors were taken from a human donor with chronic lymphocytic leukemia. Both conserved end residues are part of each CDR3. D genes are given only for firm matches. For some rows the clone size is stated as once, few or many, or as a class when expanded; others skip it.

V gene	D gene	J gene	clone size	CDR3 protein	CDR3 DNA
TRBV7-9	.	TRBJ1-3	.	CASSLGGVDSGNTIYF	TGTGCCAGCAGCTTAGGAGGGGTAGACTCTGGAAACACCATATATTTT
TRBV27	TRBD1	TRBJ1-1	once	CASGTDSNTEAFF	TGTGCCAGCGGGACAGACTCGAACACTGAAGCTTTCTTT
TRBV4-2	.	TRBJ1-2	.	CASSQVKGQGYTF	TGTGCCAGCAGCCAAGTAAAGGGGCAAGGCTACACCTTC
TRBV6-5	.	TRBJ2-7	.	CASSPVAYEQYF	TGTGCCAGCAGCCCCGTAGCCTACGAGCAGTACTTC
TRBV29-1	.	TRBJ1-2	.	CSATTGGGHGYTF	TGCAGCGCCACCACTGGTGGGGGCCATGGCTACACCTTC
TRBV5-1	.	TRBJ2-7	.	CASSLALGFYEQYF	TGCGCCAGCAGCTTGGCCTTGGGGTTCTACGAGCAGTACTTC
TRBV29-1	.	TRBJ1-1	.	CSVEGSGREAFF	TGCAGCGTTGAAGGTTCCGGCCGTGAAGCTTTCTTT
TRBV21-1	.	TRBJ2-7	.	CASIGGQSLPLIFYEQYF	TGTGCCAGCATCGGGGGACAGTCTCTTCCTCTTATTTTCTACGAGCAGTACTTC
TRBV27	.	TRBJ1-4	.	CASRDTSNEKLFF	TGTGCCAGCAGGGACACATCTAATGAAAAACTGTTTTTT
TRBV13	TRBD2	TRBJ2-7	.	CASSRGREADEQYF	TGTGCCAGCAGCCGCGGGAGAGAGGCCGACGAGCAGTACTTC
TRBV15	.	TRBJ2-2	.	CATSSNTGELFF	TGTGCCACCAGCAGCAACACCGGGGAGCTGTTTTTT
TRBV7-3	.	TRBJ2-1	.	CASSFEIADEQFF	TGTGCCAGCAGCTTCGAAATAGCTGATGAGCAGTTCTTC
TRBV14	.	TRBJ2-6	.	CASSPPEKSNVLTF	TGTGCCAGCAGCCCCCCGGAGAAGAGTAACGTCCTGACTTTC
TRBV28	.	TRBJ2-7	.	CASTQSIIAAVNEQYF	TGTGCCAGTACCCAGTCGATTATAGCGGCAGTTAACGAGCAGTACTTC
TRBV19	.	TRBJ1-4	.	CASSITGFSEKLFF	TGTGCCAGTAGTATTACAGGGTTTTCTGAAAAACTGTTTTTT
TRBV28	.	TRBJ1-4	once	CASSRAGAGEKLFF	TGTGCCAGCAGTAGGGCAGGGGCCGGTGAAAAACTGTTTTTT
TRBV5-1	.	TRBJ2-3	.	CASQSTDTQYF	TGCGCCAGCCAAAGCACAGATACGCAGTATTTT
TRBV19	TRBD2	TRBJ2-5	.	CASSIRTSAETQYF	TGTGCCAGTAGTATAAGGACTAGCGCAGAGACCCAGTACTTC
TRBV30	TRBD2	TRBJ2-1	.	CAWTGLAGESSYEQFF	TGTGCCTGGACGGGACTAGCGGGAGAATCAAGCTATGAGCAGTTCTTC
TRBV18	.	TRBJ2-5	.	CASSPGNRNGETQYF	TGTGCCAGCTCACCAGGGAACAGAAATGGAGAGACCCAGTACTTC
TRBV6-1	.	TRBJ2-7	.	CAAGLGGRSYEQYF	TGTGCCGCGGGACTTGGGGGGCGGTCATACGAGCAGTACTTC
TRBV9	TRBD1	TRBJ1-4	.	CASSEGQAEKLFF	TGTGCCAGCAGCGAGGGACAGGCCGAAAAACTGTTTTTT
TRBV6-5	.	TRBJ1-2	.	CASSRTVEKGYTF	TGTGCCAGCAGCCGGACAGTCGAGAAAGGCTACACCTTC
TRBV6-5	TRBD2	TRBJ2-7	.	CASSYPGGGGYEQYF	TGTGCCAGCAGTTACCCGGGGGGAGGAGGCTACGAGCAGTACTTC
TRBV2	.	TRBJ2-6	.	CAISGPLEHSRTSGANVLTF	TGTGCCATCTCGGGGCCACTGGAGCACTCTAGGACGTCTGGGGCCAACGTCCTGACTTTC
TRBV7-8	.	TRBJ1-1	.	CASSLGVPGTEAFF	TGTGCCAGCAGCTTAGGTGTACCGGGCACTGAAGCTTTCTTT
TRBV7-2	.	TRBJ2-7	.	CASSLVEGLEQYF	TGTGCCAGCAGCTTAGTTGAGGGTTTGGAGCAGTACTTC
TRBV18	TRBD1	TRBJ2-1	.	CASSPGTGTFNEQFF	TGTGCCAGCTCACCGGGGACAGGGACTTTCAATGAGCAGTTCTTC
TRBV11-3	.	TRBJ2-1	.	CASSQTLTSDSYNEQFF	TGTGCCAGCAGCCAAACGCTTACATCGGACTCCTACAATGAGCAGTTCTTC